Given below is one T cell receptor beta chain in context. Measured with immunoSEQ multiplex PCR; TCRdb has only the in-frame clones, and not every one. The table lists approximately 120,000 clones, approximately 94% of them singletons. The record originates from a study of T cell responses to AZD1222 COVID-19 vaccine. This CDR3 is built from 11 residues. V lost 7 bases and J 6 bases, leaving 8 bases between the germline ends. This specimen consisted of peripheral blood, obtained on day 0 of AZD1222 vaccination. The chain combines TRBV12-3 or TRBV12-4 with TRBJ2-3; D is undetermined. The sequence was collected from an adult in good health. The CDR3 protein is CASTRGDTQYF. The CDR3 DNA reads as TGTGCCAGCACCCGTGGGGATACGCAGTATTTT.